The TCR beta chain under discussion was sequenced for a study of response to subunit inactivated influenza vaccine. Study-level points and caveats: Each seasonal influenza vaccination recruits few new T cells, the authors suggested.

The CDR3 contains 14 residues. The V and J ends lost 4 bases and 4 bases, in that order; junction bases with no gene match: 3. Germline V gene data show CDR1 as SEHNR and CDR2 as FQNEAQ (reference sequence). TCRdb recomputed calls from the RT-PCR reads with MiXCR, one row per CDR3 protein. The top ten clones hold 10% to 15% of a sample with 560,000 or so distinct CDR3 sequences, approximately 7.6% of them seen once. This clonotype was seen many times. Its specificity is not known. The starting material was PBMCs from blood, obtained approximately 25 months after vaccination. This chain connects TRBV7-9 to TRBJ2-5; 10 bases line up with TRBD1. This TCR derives from a man aged 50-75 years who received an inactivated influenza vaccine. The CDR3 region is CASSSTGGAETQYF. The CDR3 bases are TGTGCCAGCAGCTCGACAGGGGGCGCAGAGACCCAGTACTTC.